This paragraph reports one T cell receptor (beta chain). Its antigen is as yet unknown. These data originate in a study of shared clonotypes between healthy human individuals. Study overall: There were three CD4 naive, three CD4 memory, two CD8 naive and one CD8 memory plates per donor. Study results and limitations: Relative to clonotypes present in all four donors, those not shared had lower generation probabilities.

The authors ran the assay at deep level. Profiling relied on immunoSEQ multiplex PCR, and the TCRdb table lists in-frame clones only, not all of them. The sample lists millions of clones, about 92% occurring once. Positively selected for CCR7, the CD45RO-negative cells used as naive CD8 cells excluded terminally differentiated effector memory CD45RA+ cells. Germline CDR1 is SQVTM and CDR2 is ANQGSEA. Trimming at V came to 4 bases and at J to 6 bases, leaving 14 bases not matched to a gene. The CDR3 loop spans 16 amino acids. The TCR comes from a man younger than 35 in good health. Some clones in this sample may be carry-over from other donors' samples. V gene TRBV29-1 combines with J gene TRBJ2-4, with 8 bases fitting TRBD2. Source material: naive CD8+ T cells from PBMCs. The CDR3 nucleotides are TGCAGCGTTGCCGGGAGGGCCTTCTCTGAGGGAAACATTCAGTACTTC. This codes for CSVAGRAFSEGNIQYF.